The 4 T cell receptor beta chains in this list originate from one sample, sequenced in a study of T cell changes during pregnancy in multiple sclerosis. Method: immunoSEQ multiplex PCR; TCRdb's copy keeps in-frame clones and lacks some. The repertoire holds about 55,000 clones, with 90% to 95% as singletons. The sequencing here drew on CD8+ T cells from peripheral blood mononuclear cells, taken in the third trimester of pregnancy. The source is a female donor with multiple sclerosis, enrolled in a pregnancy study.

This chain joins TRBV9 and TRBJ2-7; perhaps TRBD1 as D (5 bases). CDR3 size: 13 residues. CDR1 and CDR2 (germline): SGDLS, YYNGEE. Trimming removed 3 bases at V and 6 bases at J, with 13 bases between. The CDR3 coding sequence is TGTGCCAGCAGCGGGGGTGGGGCCCTCGAGCAGTACTTC. Translated: CASSGGGALEQYF.

This clone was observed a few times. The chain has TRBV27 and TRBJ1-1; no clear D. The CDR3 covers 13 residues. CDR1 and CDR2 from the germline V gene are MNHEY and SMNVEV (reference sequence). With 6 bases removed from V and 1 base from J, the gap between germline ends came to 9 bases. The chain's CDR3 is CASREEENTEAFF. Written as DNA, the CDR3 is TGTGCCAGCAGGGAGGAGGAGAACACTGAAGCTTTCTTT.

As concerns this clone: One junction end does not reproduce the germline sequence, and a read error may be involved. This chain connects TRBV4-1 to TRBJ2-7; 12 bases are a match to TRBD2. This CDR3 is 15 amino acids long. Germline V gives CDR1 MGHRA, CDR2 YSYEKL. The CDR3 reads CASGQGLAGSGEQYF. The CDR3 DNA sequence: TGCGCCAGCGGCCAAGGACTAGCGGGATCGGGCGAGCAGTACTTC.

The V call is TRBV28, the J call TRBJ2-5; D is perhaps TRBD2 (6 bases). Germline V gene data show CDR1 as MDHEN and CDR2 as SYDVKM. Trimming took off 6 bases at V and 7 bases at J, with 27 bases between the two ends. This CDR3 has 17 residues. CDR3: CASSSPSRTKSDGTQYF. CDR3 nucleotides: TGTGCCAGCAGCTCTCCGAGTCGGACTAAGAGCGACGGGACCCAGTACTTC.